The present T cell receptor (beta chain) was sequenced within a study of T cells in Graves' hyperthyroidism and ophthalmopathy. The study, taken as a whole, reports: Most clonotypes expanded in thyroid above 0.001 were likewise present in blood.

Trimming cost V 2 bases and J 4 bases; bases outside gene matches: 6. Germline CDR1 is SGHVS and CDR2 is FNYEAQ. The CDR3 sequence is 16 residues long. RNA transcripts were the template for amplifying TCR beta CDR3 regions. The HTBI primer set drove a first-round RT-PCR of the TCR CDR3. One entry per CDR3 protein, called by TCRdb with MiXCR from the multiplex PCR reads. The sample shows a few hundred thousand distinct CDR3 sequences, 11% to 15% of them seen only once. These patients, aged 18 to 65, had recently diagnosed hyperthyroidism lasting under 2 months. On the basis of clinical symptoms, serum thyroxine and TRAb, thyroid ultrasound and orbital computed tomography, diagnoses were made. Drawn at first hyperthyroidism diagnosis, the blood sample preceded any ophthalmopathy symptoms. This clonotype occurred a few times. The antigen is undetermined.

The sample comprised blood. This clonotype was sampled from a woman aged 25 to 45 with Graves' hyperthyroidism that later progressed to Graves' ophthalmopathy. This chain uses TRBV7-6 with TRBJ2-1, with 9 bases fitting TRBD1. The CDR3 sequence: CASSLRGDRDYNEQFF. In nucleotides, the CDR3 is TGTGCCAGCAGCTTAAGAGGGGACAGGGATTACAATGAGCAGTTCTTC.